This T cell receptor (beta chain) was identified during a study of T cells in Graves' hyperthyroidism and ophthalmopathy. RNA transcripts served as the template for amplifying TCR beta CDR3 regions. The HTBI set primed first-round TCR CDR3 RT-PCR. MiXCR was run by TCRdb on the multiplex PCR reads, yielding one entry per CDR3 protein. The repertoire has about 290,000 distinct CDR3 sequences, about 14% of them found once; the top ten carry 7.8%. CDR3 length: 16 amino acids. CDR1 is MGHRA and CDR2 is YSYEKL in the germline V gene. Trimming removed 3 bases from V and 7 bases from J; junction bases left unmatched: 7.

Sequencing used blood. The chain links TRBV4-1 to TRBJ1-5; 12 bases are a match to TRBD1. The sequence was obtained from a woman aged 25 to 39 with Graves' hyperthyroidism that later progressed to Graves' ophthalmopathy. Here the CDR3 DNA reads TGCGCCAGCAGCCACCCGGGACAGGGGGCTTGGCAGCCCCAGCATTTT. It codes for CASSHPGQGAWQPQHF.